The TCR beta chain described here comes from a study of blood T cell repertoires in COVID-19. V was clipped by 6 bases and J by 3 bases, with 27 bases between them. This CDR3 has 18 amino acids. Germline CDR1 MDHEN, CDR2 SYDVKM. Method: immunoSEQ multiplex PCR; TCRdb's copy keeps in-frame clones and lacks some. The table shows a few hundred thousand clones, with more than 75% occurring only once. Sequences were obtained from peripheral blood. This TCR was recovered from a woman aged 60 to 75 with COVID-19, enrolled during active disease. This chain connects TRBV28 to TRBJ2-7; a possible D gene is TRBD2 (6 bases). The CDR3 coding sequence is TGTGCCAGCAGCCTACCCGGGCTAGCGAGGAGGGAGAACTACGAGCAGTACTTC. The encoded protein is CASSLPGLARRENYEQYF.